The 11 T cell receptor beta chains below all came from one sample that was sequenced in a study of blood T cells in healthy people across ages. Through a sample-barcoded 5' primer and a J-beta primer mix, a second PCR was run for roughly 7 to 12 cycles. TCRdb re-called the 5' RACE reads through MiXCR, storing one row per CDR3 protein. The table lists some 1,800,000 distinct CDR3 sequences, roughly two fifths of them singletons. Sequenced input: blood. Source of these receptors: a human donor in good health.

This clonotype was seen a handful of times. This chain links TRBV7-6 with TRBJ2-7; 9 bases fit TRBD1. Trimming took 5 bases from V and 1 from J; bases not matched to a gene: 12. Germline loops: CDR1 SGHVS, CDR2 FNYEAQ. The CDR3 loop spans 17 amino acids. CDR3 loop: CASSPRVPGQGSYEQYF. DNA of the CDR3: TGTGCCAGCAGCCCGCGGGTTCCGGGACAGGGATCCTACGAGCAGTACTTC.

V and J are TRBV28 and TRBJ1-5; 8 bases fit TRBD1. This CDR3 comprises 15 residues. CDR1 and CDR2 from the germline V gene are MDHEN and SYDVKM. V trimming: 8 bases; J trimming: 5 bases; junction bases outside the gene matches: 11. DNA of the CDR3: TGTGCCAGCGTGGCAGGGGGCAGGCTAGATCAGCCCCAGCATTTT. It specifies CASVAGGRLDQPQHF.

The V and J genes are TRBV30 and TRBJ2-3, with no clear D. Trimming stripped 2 bases from V and 6 bases from J, with 9 bases between. This CDR3 has 12 residues. Germline CDR1 GTSNPN, CDR2 SVGIG (reference sequence). The CDR3, as DNA: TGTGCCTGGAGTATAGGCGGTGATACGCAGTATTTT. It is translated as CAWSIGGDTQYF.

The V gene is TRBV6-5, the J gene TRBJ1-2; TRBD1 aligns across 8 bases. Germline-derived CDR1 and CDR2 are MNHEY and SVGAGI. CDR3 length equals 15 residues. J lost 0 bases, V lost 6 bases, and 6 bases had no gene match. CDR3 sequence: CASRSGGQANYGYTF. The CDR3, as DNA: TGTGCCAGCAGGAGCGGGGGACAGGCTAACTATGGCTACACCTTC.

In regard to this clonotype: Because it lacks the conserved phenylalanine or tryptophan at the end, this CDR3 is likely a read error. The rearrangement uses TRBV12-3 or TRBV12-4 and TRBJ2-6; D is possibly TRBD2 (5 bases). The CDR3 totals 15 residues. DNA of the CDR3: TGTGCCGGCAGTTTAGCGCTTACTGGGGCCAACGTCCTGACTTCC. Its translation is CAGSLALTGANVLTS.

The V gene is TRBV12-3 or TRBV12-4, the J gene TRBJ1-2; 7 bases are a match to TRBD1. V was pared by 6 bases and J by 4 bases, with 11 bases of the junction left unmatched. This CDR3 is built from 15 residues. The CDR3 region has the DNA TGTGCCAGCAGACCACCGACAGGGAATAGCTATGGCTACACCTTC. Protein: CASRPPTGNSYGYTF.

V usage is TRBV20-1 and J usage is TRBJ2-1, with D possibly TRBD1 on 5 matching bases. Germline-derived CDR1 and CDR2 are DFQATT and SNEGSKA (reference sequence). The germline V and J ends were trimmed by 1 base and 12 bases, with 16 bases remaining between them. This CDR3 region has 13 residues. CDR3 sequence (DNA): TGCAGTGCTAGAGGCAGGGTCGCGTATGGGCAGTTCTTC. This encodes CSARGRVAYGQFF.

A remark on this clonotype: Because it lacks the conserved phenylalanine or tryptophan at the end, this CDR3 is likely a read error. This chain joins TRBV12-3 or TRBV12-4 and TRBJ2-1, with D uncertain. Trimming stripped 6 bases from V and 8 bases from J, with 17 bases between. This CDR3 is 14 amino acids long. The CDR3 sequence: CASSPSPQVDEQFC. Written as DNA, the CDR3 is TGTGCCAGCAGCCCCTCTCCCCAGGTGGATGAGCAGTTCTGC.

The CDR3 DNA sequence: TGTGCCAGCAGTCCCGAATGGGGAAGGGCTACCTACGAGCAGTACTTC. Amino acids: CASSPEWGRATYEQYF. The rearrangement joins TRBV3-1 to TRBJ2-7, with D unclear. The CDR3 has 16 amino acids. With 6 bases removed from V and 2 bases from J, the gap between germline ends came to 20 bases. Per the germline V gene, CDR1 is LGHDT and CDR2 is YNNKEL (reference sequence).

This clonotype was seen a single time. This CDR3 is CASSSGATYTGELFF. The CDR3 DNA is TGTGCCAGCAGCTCGGGGGCCACGTACACCGGGGAGCTGTTTTTT. The chain has TRBV5-6 and TRBJ2-2, with D possibly being TRBD1 or TRBD2 (6 bases each). V lost 3 bases and J 3 bases, leaving 12 bases between the germline ends. CDR1 is SGHDT, CDR2 YYEEEE, per germline. CDR3 length: 15 amino acids.

In its sample, this clonotype was seen once. The CDR3 DNA follows: TGTGCCAGCAGGGATAGACAGGGGAACTTCGAGCAGTACTTC. Encoded protein: CASRDRQGNFEQYF. The chain combines TRBV7-2 with TRBJ2-7, with TRBD1 matching over 8 bases. Looked up from germline, CDR1 is SGHTA and CDR2 is FQGNSA. This CDR3 has 14 amino acids. V was pared by 6 bases and J by 6 bases, with 10 bases of the junction left unmatched.